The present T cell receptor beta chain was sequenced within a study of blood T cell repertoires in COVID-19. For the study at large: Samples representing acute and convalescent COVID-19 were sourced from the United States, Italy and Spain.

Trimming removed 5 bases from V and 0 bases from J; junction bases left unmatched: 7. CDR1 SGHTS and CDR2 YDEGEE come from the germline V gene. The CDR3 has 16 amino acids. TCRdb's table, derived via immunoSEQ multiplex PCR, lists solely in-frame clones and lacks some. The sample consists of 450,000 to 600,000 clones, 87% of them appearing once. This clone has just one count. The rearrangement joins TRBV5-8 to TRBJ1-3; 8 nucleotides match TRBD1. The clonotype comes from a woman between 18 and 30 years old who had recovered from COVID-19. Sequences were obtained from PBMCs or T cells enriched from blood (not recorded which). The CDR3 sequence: CASREWTGPSGNTIYF. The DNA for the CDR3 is TGTGCCAGCAGGGAATGGACAGGGCCCTCTGGAAACACCATATATTTT.